This T cell receptor beta chain derives from a study of blood T cell repertoires in COVID-19. Study at large: Samples taken during acute and convalescent COVID-19 were collected in the United States, Italy and Spain. T cells, B-cell-depleted T cells, or PBMCs provided the cDNA or gDNA that served as material.

The repertoire was sequenced with immunoSEQ multiplex PCR; TCRdb's copy has only in-frame clones and lacks some. This table holds 150,000 to 200,000 clones, roughly nine tenths found once. The V and J ends lost 1 base and 7 bases, in that order; junction bases with no gene match: 17. CDR1 is SGHTS, CDR2 YDEGEE, per germline. The CDR3 is 18 amino acids. The chain couples TRBV5-8 to TRBJ2-3, with 8 bases matching TRBD2. This sequence originates from a woman aged 80 or older in a cohort sampled during active or convalescent COVID-19. The sample comprised peripheral blood. The CDR3 DNA is TGTGCCAGCAGCTTGTTGGTGCGGGGGGACTTCCTACCAAATACGCAGTATTTT. Amino acids: CASSLLVRGDFLPNTQYF.